What follows is one T cell receptor beta chain and its context. V was shortened by 3 bases and J by 4 bases, with 12 bases between the two germline ends. The germline CDR1 and CDR2 sequences are KGHDR and SFDVKD. The CDR3 runs 15 residues. Original data processing: Quantification of nucleated cells was approximated via reference gene primer amplification. The table came from immunoSEQ multiplex PCR; TCRdb's copy has only in-frame clones and leaves some out. The V and J calls and clone size are taken from that table; D and trimming were inferred from the DNA. The table lists about 200,000 clones, about 93% of them singletons. This sample is part of a study of blood T cell repertoires in COVID-19. Background on the study: Sites in the United States, Italy and Spain provided acute and convalescent COVID-19 samples. T cells, B-cell-depleted T cells, or PBMCs provided the cDNA or gDNA that served as material.

During active infection, Seattle patients enrolled and were then monitored through disease. The sample taken for sequencing was peripheral blood. V is TRBV24-1 and J is TRBJ1-3, with D tentatively TRBD1 (6 bases). This clonotype originated in a man in his sixties with COVID-19, enrolled during active disease. CDR3 region: CATSDGRGRGNTIYF. The CDR3 nucleotides read TGTGCCACCAGTGATGGCAGGGGAAGGGGAAACACCATATATTTT.